This TCR beta chain was found in a study of blood T cell repertoires in COVID-19. Overall study context: Whether acute or convalescent, the COVID-19 samples came from the United States, Italy and Spain. The cDNA or gDNA used as material had been derived from T cells, B-cell-depleted T cells, or PBMCs.

CDR1 MNHEY and CDR2 SVGEGT come from the germline V gene. V was trimmed by 5 bases and J by 4 bases, leaving 18 bases between them. The CDR3 sequence is 15 residues long. The authors' processing: Amplification with reference gene primers provided the estimates of nucleated cell counts. Repertoires were generated with immunoSEQ multiplex PCR, while TCRdb's copy carries only in-frame clones and drops some. V, J and clone size reflect that table, while D and trimming were determined from the DNA. The sample includes over 250,000 clones, approximately 85% of them seen just once. This TCR came from a human donor in a cohort sampled during active COVID-19. This chain uses TRBV6-2 or TRBV6-3 with TRBJ2-7; tentatively, D is TRBD1 (6 bases). Specimen: peripheral blood. The CDR3 DNA reads TGTGCCAGCAGTGTGGGACACCGTGTGATGTACGAGCAGTACTTC. This gives the protein CASSVGHRVMYEQYF.